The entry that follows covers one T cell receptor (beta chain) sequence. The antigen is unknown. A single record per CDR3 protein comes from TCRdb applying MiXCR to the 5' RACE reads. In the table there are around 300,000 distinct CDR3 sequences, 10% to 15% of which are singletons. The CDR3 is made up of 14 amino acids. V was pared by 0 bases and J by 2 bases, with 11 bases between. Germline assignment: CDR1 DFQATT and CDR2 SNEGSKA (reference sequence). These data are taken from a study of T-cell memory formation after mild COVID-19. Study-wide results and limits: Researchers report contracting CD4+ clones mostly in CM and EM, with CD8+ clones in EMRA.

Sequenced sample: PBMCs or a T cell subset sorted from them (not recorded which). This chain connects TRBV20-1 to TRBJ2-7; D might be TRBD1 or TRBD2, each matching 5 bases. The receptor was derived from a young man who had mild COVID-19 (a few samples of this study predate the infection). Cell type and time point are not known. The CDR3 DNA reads TGCAGTGCTAGAGATCGGGACGCCGCCTACGAGCAGTACTTC. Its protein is CSARDRDAAYEQYF.